The present TCR beta chain was sequenced within a study of identical twins. The table lists this clonotype with many counts. Germline lookup yields CDR1 SGHRS and CDR2 YFSETQ. The length of the CDR3 is 12 residues. Trimming pared 4 bases from V and 5 bases from J, leaving 9 bases between. TCRdb recomputed calls from the 5' RACE reads with MiXCR, one row per CDR3 protein. This table has about 520,000 distinct CDR3 sequences, 20% to 25% appearing once. Separately, the same data were catalogued under a study of T cells expressing NK-cell markers.

This clonotype was obtained from a woman between 18 and 29 years old in good health. Material: CD4+ T cells sorted from blood. The chain combines TRBV5-1 with TRBJ2-5; no firm D call. CDR3 DNA: TGCGCCAGCAGCCCGGTGGGGGAGACCCAGTACTTC. Amino acids: CASSPVGETQYF.